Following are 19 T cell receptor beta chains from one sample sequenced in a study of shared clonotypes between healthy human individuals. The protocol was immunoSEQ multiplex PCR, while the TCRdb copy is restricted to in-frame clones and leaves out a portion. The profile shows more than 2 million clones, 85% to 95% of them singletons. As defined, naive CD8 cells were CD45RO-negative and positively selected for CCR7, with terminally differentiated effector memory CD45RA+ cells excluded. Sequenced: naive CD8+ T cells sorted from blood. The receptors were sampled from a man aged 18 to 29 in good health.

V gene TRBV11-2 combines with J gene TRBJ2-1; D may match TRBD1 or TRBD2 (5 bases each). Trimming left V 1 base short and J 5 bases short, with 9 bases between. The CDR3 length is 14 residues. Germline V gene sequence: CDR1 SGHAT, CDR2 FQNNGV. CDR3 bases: TGTGCCAGCAGCTTAGCCGGGACCCACAATGAGCAGTTCTTC. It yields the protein CASSLAGTHNEQFF. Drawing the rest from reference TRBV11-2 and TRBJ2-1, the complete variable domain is EAGVAQSPRYKIIEKRQSVAFWCNPISGHATLYWYQQILGQGPKLLIQFQNNGVVDDSQLPKDRFSAERLKGVDSTLKIQPAKLEDSAVYLCASSLAGTHNEQFFGPGTRLTVL.

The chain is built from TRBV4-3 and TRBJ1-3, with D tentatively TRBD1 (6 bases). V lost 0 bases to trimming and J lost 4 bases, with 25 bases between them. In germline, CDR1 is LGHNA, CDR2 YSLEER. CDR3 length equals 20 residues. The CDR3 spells CASSQDYPTGINPVGNTIYF. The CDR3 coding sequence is TGCGCCAGCAGCCAAGATTACCCGACAGGCATAAACCCGGTCGGAAACACCATATATTTT.

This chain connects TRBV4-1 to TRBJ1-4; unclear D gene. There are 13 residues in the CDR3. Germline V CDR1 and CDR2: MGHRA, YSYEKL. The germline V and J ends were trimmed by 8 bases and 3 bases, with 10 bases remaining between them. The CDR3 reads CASGRPSNEKLFF. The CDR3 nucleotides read TGCGCCAGCGGCAGGCCGTCTAATGAAAAACTGTTTTTT.

The CDR3 sequence is CASSPRLAGGLVTGELFF. The DNA for the CDR3 is TGTGCCAGTAGTCCCCGACTAGCGGGAGGGCTCGTCACCGGGGAGCTGTTTTTT. The chain joins TRBV19 to TRBJ2-2, with TRBD2 identical over 14 bases. The V gene end was trimmed by 5 bases and the J gene end by 4 bases; junction bases not matched to a gene: 9. Germline loops: CDR1 LNHDA, CDR2 SQIVND (reference sequence). This CDR3 has 18 residues.

The CDR3 reads CASSSEGGNTEAFF. Here the CDR3 DNA reads TGTGCCAGCAGCTCGGAAGGGGGGAACACTGAAGCTTTCTTT. The rearrangement links TRBV7-3 to TRBJ1-1, with D perhaps TRBD1 (6 bases). This CDR3 has 14 amino acids. Germline values: CDR1 SGHTA, CDR2 FQGTGA. With 4 bases removed from V and 1 base from J, the gap between germline ends came to 10 bases.

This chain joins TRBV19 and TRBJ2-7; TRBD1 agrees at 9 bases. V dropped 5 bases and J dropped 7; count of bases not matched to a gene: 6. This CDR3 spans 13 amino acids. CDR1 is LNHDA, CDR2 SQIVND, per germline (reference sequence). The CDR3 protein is CASSRTGVWEQYF. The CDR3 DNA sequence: TGTGCCAGTAGTCGGACAGGGGTGTGGGAGCAGTACTTC.

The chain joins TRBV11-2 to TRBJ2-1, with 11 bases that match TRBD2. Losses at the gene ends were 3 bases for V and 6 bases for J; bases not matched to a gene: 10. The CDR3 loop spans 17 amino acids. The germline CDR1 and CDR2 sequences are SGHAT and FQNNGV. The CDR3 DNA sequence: TGTGCCAGCAGCTTCGGGTTAGCGGGAGGGCCGAGCAATGAGCAGTTCTTC. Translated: CASSFGLAGGPSNEQFF. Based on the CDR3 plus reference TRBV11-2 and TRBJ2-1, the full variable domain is EAGVAQSPRYKIIEKRQSVAFWCNPISGHATLYWYQQILGQGPKLLIQFQNNGVVDDSQLPKDRFSAERLKGVDSTLKIQPAKLEDSAVYLCASSFGLAGGPSNEQFFGPGTRLTVL.

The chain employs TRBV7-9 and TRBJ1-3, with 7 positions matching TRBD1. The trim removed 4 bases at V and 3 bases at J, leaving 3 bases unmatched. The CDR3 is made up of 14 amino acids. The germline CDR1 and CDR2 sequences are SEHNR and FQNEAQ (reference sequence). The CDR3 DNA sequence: TGTGCCAGCAGCTCCCGGGACAGTGGAAACACCATATATTTT. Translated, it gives CASSSRDSGNTIYF.

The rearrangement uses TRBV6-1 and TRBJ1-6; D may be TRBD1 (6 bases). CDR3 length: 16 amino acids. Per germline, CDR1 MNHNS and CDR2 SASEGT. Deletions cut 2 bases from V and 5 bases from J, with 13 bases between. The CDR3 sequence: CASSEWWQGNNSPLHF. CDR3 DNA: TGTGCCAGCAGTGAATGGTGGCAGGGGAATAATTCACCCCTCCACTTT.

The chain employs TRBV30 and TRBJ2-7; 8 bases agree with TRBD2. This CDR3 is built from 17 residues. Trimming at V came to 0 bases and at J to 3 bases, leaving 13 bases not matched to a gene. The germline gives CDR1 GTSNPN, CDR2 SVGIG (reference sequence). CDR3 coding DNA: TGTGCCTGGAGTGTATTAGGCAGCGGGGGCGCATACTACGAGCAGTACTTC. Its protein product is CAWSVLGSGGAYYEQYF.

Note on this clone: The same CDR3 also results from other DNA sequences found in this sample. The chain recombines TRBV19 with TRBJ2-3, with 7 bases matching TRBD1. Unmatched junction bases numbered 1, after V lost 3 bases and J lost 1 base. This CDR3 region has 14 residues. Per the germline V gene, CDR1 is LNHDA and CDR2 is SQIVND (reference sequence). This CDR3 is CASSITGGTDTQYF. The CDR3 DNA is TGTGCCAGTAGTATCACAGGGGGCACAGATACGCAGTATTTT.

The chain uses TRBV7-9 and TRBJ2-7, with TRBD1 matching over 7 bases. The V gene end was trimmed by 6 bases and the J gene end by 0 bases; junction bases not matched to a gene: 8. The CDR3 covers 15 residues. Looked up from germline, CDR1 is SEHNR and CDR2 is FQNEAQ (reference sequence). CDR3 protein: CASRPGTASSYEQYF. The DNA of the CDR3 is TGTGCCAGCAGACCTGGGACAGCGAGCTCCTACGAGCAGTACTTC.

The CDR3 region is CASTRVVPYEQYF. The CDR3 DNA sequence: TGTGCCAGCACGAGGGTCGTCCCCTACGAGCAGTACTTC. The chain has TRBV6-6 and TRBJ2-7; D might be TRBD2 (5 bases). Germline values: CDR1 MNHNY, CDR2 SVGAGI (reference sequence). Trimming left V 7 bases short and J 2 bases short, with 12 bases between. CDR3 size: 13 residues.

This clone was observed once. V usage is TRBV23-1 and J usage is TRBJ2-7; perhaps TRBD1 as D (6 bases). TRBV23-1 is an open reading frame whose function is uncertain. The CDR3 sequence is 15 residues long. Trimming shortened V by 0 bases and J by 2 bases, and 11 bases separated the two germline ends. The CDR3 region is CASSQSRGHAYEQYF. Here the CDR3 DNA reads TGCGCCAGCAGTCAATCTAGGGGACATGCCTACGAGCAGTACTTC.

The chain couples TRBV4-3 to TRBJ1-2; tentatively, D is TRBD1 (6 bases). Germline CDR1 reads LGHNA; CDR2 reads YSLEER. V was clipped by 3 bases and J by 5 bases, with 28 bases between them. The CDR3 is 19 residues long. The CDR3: CASSQSISWGAGNLYGYTF. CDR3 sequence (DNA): TGCGCCAGCAGCCAGAGTATTAGTTGGGGGGCGGGCAACCTATATGGCTACACCTTC.

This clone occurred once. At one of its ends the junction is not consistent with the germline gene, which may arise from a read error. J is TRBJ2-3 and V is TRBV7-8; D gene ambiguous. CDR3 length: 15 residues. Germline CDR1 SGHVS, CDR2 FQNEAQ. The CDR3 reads CAGSYHLWATDTQYF. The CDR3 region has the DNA TGTGCCGGCAGCTACCACTTGTGGGCCACAGATACGCAGTATTTT.

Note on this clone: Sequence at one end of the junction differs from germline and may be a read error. The CDR3 bases are TGTGCTAGTAGCGATACAGGATACTATGGCTACACCTTC. This codes for CASSDTGYYGYTF. The chain is built from TRBV19 and TRBJ1-2; weak D call: TRBD1 (5 bases). Germline assignment: CDR1 LNHDA and CDR2 SQIVND (reference sequence). The CDR3 covers 13 residues.

CDR3 in amino acids: CASSLSIGQVAYEQYF. The CDR3 region has the DNA TGTGCCAGCAGTTTATCGATAGGACAGGTCGCCTACGAGCAGTACTTC. The chain recombines TRBV27 with TRBJ2-7; 7 bases align to TRBD1. This CDR3 spans 16 amino acids. V dropped 0 bases and J dropped 2; count of bases not matched to a gene: 7. Germline-derived CDR1 and CDR2 are MNHEY and SMNVEV (reference sequence).

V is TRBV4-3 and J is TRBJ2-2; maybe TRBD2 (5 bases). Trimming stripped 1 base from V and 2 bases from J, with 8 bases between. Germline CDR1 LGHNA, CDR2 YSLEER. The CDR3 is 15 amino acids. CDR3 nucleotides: TGCGCCAGCAGCCAAGCTAGCCCTAACACCGGGGAGCTGTTTTTT. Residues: CASSQASPNTGELFF.